The 11 T cell receptor beta chains below were found in one sample sequenced in a study of blood T cell repertoires in COVID-19. The method was immunoSEQ multiplex PCR; TCRdb's version includes in-frame clones alone and lacks a portion of them. The table includes more than 200,000 clones, about 89% detected once. The sequenced material came from PBMCs or T cells enriched from blood (not recorded which). The receptors were gathered from a woman aged 25 to 39 who had recovered from COVID-19.

The V call is TRBV28, the J call TRBJ2-1, with a weak D call TRBD1 (6 bases). CDR1 and CDR2 from the germline V gene are MDHEN and SYDVKM. This CDR3 is 14 amino acids long. Trimming shortened V by 4 bases and J by 6 bases, and 13 bases separated the two germline ends. The CDR3 here is CASSSSPGVNEQFF. DNA of the CDR3: TGTGCCAGCAGTTCAAGCCCAGGGGTCAATGAGCAGTTCTTC.

The gene calls are TRBV13 and TRBJ1-1; D gene unclear. This CDR3 has 16 amino acids. Trimming stripped 2 bases from V and 1 base from J, with 14 bases between. Germline assignment: CDR1 PRHDT and CDR2 FYEKMQ (reference sequence). The CDR3 here is CASSLSGVQENTEAFF. DNA of the CDR3: TGTGCCAGCAGCTTATCCGGGGTTCAGGAGAACACTGAAGCTTTCTTT.

The chain carries TRBV4-3 and TRBJ2-2, with a weak D call TRBD1 (6 bases). V was cut by 5 bases and J by 5 bases, with 12 bases left in between. CDR1 LGHNA and CDR2 YSLEER come from the germline V gene. This CDR3 has 14 residues. The CDR3 sequence: CASSAVQGTGELFF. The CDR3 DNA follows: TGCGCCAGCAGCGCCGTACAGGGTACCGGGGAGCTGTTTTTT.

This clone was seen more than once but under ten times. This rearrangement joins TRBV7-5 to TRBJ2-7; the table's D call, TRBD1, was not checked against the DNA. TRBV7-5 is given as a pseudogene. There are 18 residues in the CDR3. CDR3 in DNA: TGTGCCAGAAGCTTAAGGCCCGCAGGGGCTCTTCAAGGATACGAGCAGTACTTC. Protein: CARSLRPAGALQGYEQYF.

This chain uses TRBV19 with TRBJ2-1; a possible D gene is TRBD1 (6 bases). V was trimmed by 4 bases and J by 9 bases, leaving 13 bases between them. The CDR3 spans 13 residues. CDR1 is LNHDA and CDR2 is SQIVND in the germline V gene (reference sequence). The CDR3 region is CASSTTGSSEQFF. CDR3 coding DNA: TGTGCCAGTAGTACTACAGGGTCGAGTGAGCAGTTCTTC.

The chain recombines TRBV9 with TRBJ2-5, with 8 nucleotides matching TRBD2. The germline gives CDR1 SGDLS, CDR2 YYNGEE. The trim removed 6 bases at V and 5 bases at J, leaving 6 bases unmatched. This CDR3 comprises 13 residues. The CDR3 nucleotides read TGTGCCAGCACCGGGGGGGGCCCGGAGACCCAGTACTTC. Protein: CASTGGGPETQYF. The whole variable domain, remainder taken from reference TRBV9 and TRBJ2-5, is DSGVTQTPKHLITATGQRVTLRCSPRSGDLSVYWYQQSLDQGLQFLIQYYNGEERAKGNILERFSAQQFPDLHSELNLSSLELGDSALYFCASTGGGPETQYFGPGTRLLVL.

V is TRBV5-6 and J is TRBJ2-3; no clear D. V was shortened by 4 bases and J by 4 bases, with 16 bases between the two germline ends. The CDR3 covers 15 residues. Germline values: CDR1 SGHDT, CDR2 YYEEEE. CDR3 nucleotide sequence: TGTGCCAGCAGCCTCGACCTATCTGAGGCAGATACGCAGTATTTT. As protein: CASSLDLSEADTQYF.

The table lists this clone with a few counts. The genes are TRBV30 and TRBJ2-1; tentative D call: TRBD2 (6 bases). The CDR3 is 15 amino acids. The germline V gene encodes CDR1 GTSNPN and CDR2 SVGIG (reference sequence). The germline V and J ends were trimmed by 3 bases and 5 bases, with 17 bases remaining between them. The CDR3 DNA reads TGTGCCTGGAGCCGACTAGGCGCGACCGACAATGAGCAGTTCTTC. Amino acids: CAWSRLGATDNEQFF.

This clone has only one observation. The CDR3 sequence: CAAGDRMEETQYF. The CDR3 DNA sequence: TGTGCCGCTGGAGACAGGATGGAAGAGACCCAGTACTTC. This chain links TRBV10-3 with TRBJ2-5, with D possibly being TRBD1 (6 bases). This CDR3 has 13 amino acids. Trimming removed 11 bases from V and 3 bases from J, with 16 bases in between. CDR1 ENHRY and CDR2 SYGVKD come from the germline V gene.

CDR3 sequence: CASSIEVTGMNTEAFF. CDR3 DNA: TGTGCCAGTAGTATAGAGGTGACAGGGATGAACACTGAAGCTTTCTTT. V and J are TRBV19 and TRBJ1-1, with 7 nucleotides matching TRBD1. Germline assignment: CDR1 LNHDA and CDR2 SQIVND (reference sequence). With V trimmed by 0 bases and J by 0 bases, 4 bases remained unmatched. The CDR3 runs 16 residues.

The chain uses TRBV6-5 and TRBJ2-5; no clear D gene. This CDR3 is 13 amino acids long. Germline V gene data show CDR1 as MNHEY and CDR2 as SVGAGI. V lost 6 bases to trimming and J lost 5 bases, with 13 bases between them. This CDR3 is CASRTTGRETQYF. The CDR3 DNA reads TGTGCCAGCAGAACTACCGGAAGGGAGACCCAGTACTTC.